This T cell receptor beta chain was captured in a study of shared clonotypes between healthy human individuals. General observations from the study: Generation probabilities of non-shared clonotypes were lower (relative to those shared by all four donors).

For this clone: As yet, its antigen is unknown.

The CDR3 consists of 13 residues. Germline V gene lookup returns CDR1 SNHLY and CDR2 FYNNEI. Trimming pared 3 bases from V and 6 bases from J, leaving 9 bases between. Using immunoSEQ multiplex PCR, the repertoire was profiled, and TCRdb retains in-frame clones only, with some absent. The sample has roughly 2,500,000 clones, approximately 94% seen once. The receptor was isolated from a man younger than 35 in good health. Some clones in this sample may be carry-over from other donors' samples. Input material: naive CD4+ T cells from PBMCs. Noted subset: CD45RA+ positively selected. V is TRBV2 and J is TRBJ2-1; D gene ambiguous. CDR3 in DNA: TGTGCCAGCAGTGAGTTGGGAAGCAATGAGCAGTTCTTC. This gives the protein CASSELGSNEQFF. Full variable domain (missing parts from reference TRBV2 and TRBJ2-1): EPEVTQTPSHQVTQMGQEVILRCVPISNHLYFYWYRQILGQKVEFLVSFYNNEISEKSEIFDDQFSVERPDGSNFTLKIRSTKLEDSAMYFCASSELGSNEQFFGPGTRLTVL.